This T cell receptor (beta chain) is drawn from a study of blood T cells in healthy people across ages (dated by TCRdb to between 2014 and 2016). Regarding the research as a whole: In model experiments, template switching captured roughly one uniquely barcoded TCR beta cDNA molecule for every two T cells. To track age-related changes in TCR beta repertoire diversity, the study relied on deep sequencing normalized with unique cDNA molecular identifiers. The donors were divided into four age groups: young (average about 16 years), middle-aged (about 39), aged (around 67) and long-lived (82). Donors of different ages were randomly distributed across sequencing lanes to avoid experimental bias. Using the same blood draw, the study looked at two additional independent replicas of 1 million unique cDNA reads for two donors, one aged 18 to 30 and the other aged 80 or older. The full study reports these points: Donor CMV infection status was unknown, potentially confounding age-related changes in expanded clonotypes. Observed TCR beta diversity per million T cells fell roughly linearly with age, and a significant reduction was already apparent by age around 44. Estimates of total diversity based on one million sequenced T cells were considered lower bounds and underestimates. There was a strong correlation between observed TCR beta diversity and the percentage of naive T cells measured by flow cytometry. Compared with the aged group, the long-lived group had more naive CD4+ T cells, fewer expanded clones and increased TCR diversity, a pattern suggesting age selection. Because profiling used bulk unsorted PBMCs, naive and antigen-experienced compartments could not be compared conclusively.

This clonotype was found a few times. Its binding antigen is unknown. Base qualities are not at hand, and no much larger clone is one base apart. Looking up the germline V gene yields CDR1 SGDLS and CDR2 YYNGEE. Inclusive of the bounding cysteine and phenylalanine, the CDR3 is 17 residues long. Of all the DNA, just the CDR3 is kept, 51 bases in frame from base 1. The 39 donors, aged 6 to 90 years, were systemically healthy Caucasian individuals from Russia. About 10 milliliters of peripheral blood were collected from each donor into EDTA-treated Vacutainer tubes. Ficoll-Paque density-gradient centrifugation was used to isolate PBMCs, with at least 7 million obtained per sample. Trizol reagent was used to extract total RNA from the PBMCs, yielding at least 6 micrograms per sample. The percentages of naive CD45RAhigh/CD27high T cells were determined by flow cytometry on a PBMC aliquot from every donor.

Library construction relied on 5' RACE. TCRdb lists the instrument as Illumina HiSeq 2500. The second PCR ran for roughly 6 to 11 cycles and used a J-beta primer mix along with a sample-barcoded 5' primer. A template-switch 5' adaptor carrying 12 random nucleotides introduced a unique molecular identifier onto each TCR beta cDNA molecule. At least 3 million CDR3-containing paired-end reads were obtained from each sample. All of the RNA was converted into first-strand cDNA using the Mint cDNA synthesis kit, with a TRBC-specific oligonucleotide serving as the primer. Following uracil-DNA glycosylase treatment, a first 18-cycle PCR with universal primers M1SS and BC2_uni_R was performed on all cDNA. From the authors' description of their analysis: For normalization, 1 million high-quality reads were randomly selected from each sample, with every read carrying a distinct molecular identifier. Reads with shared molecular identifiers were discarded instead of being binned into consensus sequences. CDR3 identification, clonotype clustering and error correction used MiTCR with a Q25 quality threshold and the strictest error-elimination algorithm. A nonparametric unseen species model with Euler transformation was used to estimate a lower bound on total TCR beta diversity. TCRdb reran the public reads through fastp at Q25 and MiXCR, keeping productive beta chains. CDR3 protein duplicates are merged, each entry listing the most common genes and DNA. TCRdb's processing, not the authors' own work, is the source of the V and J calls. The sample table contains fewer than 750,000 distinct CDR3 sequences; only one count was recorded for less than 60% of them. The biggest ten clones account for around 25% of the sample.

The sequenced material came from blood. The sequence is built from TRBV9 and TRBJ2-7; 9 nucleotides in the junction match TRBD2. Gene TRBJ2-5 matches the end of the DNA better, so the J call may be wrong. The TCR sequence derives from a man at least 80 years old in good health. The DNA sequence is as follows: TGTGCCAGCAGCCGGGGAGTAGCGGGAGCCGGCGCGGAGACCCAGTACTTC. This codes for CASSRGVAGAGAETQYF.